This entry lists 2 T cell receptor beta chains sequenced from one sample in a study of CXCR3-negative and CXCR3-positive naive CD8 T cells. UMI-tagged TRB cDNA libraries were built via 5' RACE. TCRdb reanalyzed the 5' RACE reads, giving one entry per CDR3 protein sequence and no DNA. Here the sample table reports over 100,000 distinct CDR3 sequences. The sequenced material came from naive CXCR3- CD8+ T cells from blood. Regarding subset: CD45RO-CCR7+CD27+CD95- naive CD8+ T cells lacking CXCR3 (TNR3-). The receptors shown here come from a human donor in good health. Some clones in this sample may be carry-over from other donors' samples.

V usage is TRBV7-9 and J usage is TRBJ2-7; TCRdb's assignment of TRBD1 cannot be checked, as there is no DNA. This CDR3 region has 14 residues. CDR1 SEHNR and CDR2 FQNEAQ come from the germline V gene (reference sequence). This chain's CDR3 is CASSLRQGTYEQYF.

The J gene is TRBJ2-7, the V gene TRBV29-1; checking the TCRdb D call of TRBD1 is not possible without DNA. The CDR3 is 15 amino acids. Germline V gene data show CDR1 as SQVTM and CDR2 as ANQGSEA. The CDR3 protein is CSVEDRRGSSYEQYF.